This T cell receptor beta chain was found in a study of cytomegalovirus exposure and HLA in healthy donors. Study-wide results and limits: A likely sequencing artifact accounted for one observed cluster of highly shared sequence variants. The availability of immune exposure information extended only to CMV serostatus. The number of N-insertions in an Asian-associated ancestry cluster was reportedly below the 666-donor mean in a later analysis.

V lost 0 bases and J 8 bases, leaving 8 bases between the germline ends. CDR1 SGDLS and CDR2 YYNGEE come from the germline V gene. This CDR3 region has 12 residues. PCR was performed using 60 Vbeta and 13 Jbeta primers. Original processing methods: Around 10 million shared chains were among around 80 million unique TCR beta chains counted in a later analysis. Repertoires were generated with immunoSEQ multiplex PCR, while TCRdb's copy carries only in-frame clones and drops some. For V, J and clone size, that table is used; D and trimming come from the DNA. The sample includes around 130,000 clones, over 75% of them seen just once. This clone was seen a few times. The antigen remains undetermined.

The chain joins TRBV9 to TRBJ1-1; a possible D gene is TRBD1 (5 bases). This clonotype originated in a man aged 40-49 years in good health and CMV-seronegative. Sequences were obtained from PBMCs. CDR3 sequence: CASSVVSGEAFF. The CDR3 nucleotides read TGTGCCAGCAGCGTAGTGTCAGGGGAAGCTTTCTTT. Drawing the rest from reference TRBV9 and TRBJ1-1, the complete variable domain is DSGVTQTPKHLITATGQRVTLRCSPRSGDLSVYWYQQSLDQGLQFLIQYYNGEERAKGNILERFSAQQFPDLHSELNLSSLELGDSALYFCASSVVSGEAFFGQGTRLTVV.